These 2 T cell receptor beta chains came from one sample sequenced in a study of OX40 agonist ivuxolimab in advanced cancers. The repertoire was sequenced with immunoSEQ multiplex PCR; TCRdb's copy has only in-frame clones and lacks some. The sample shows 65,000 or so clones, around four fifths of them seen only once. The sequenced sample was CD4+ or CD8+ T cells sorted from blood, obtained in a trial of the OX40 agonist ivuxolimab. The source is an adult with an advanced solid tumor such as melanoma, head and neck, liver or kidney cancer.

The chain has TRBV10-3 and TRBJ2-5, with D maybe TRBD1 (6 bases). The CDR3 is 14 amino acids. Germline lookup yields CDR1 ENHRY and CDR2 SYGVKD. The CDR3 DNA reads as TGTGCGACCGGGGATCCTAGCAGGGGCGAGACCCAGTACTTC. It yields the protein CATGDPSRGETQYF.

V is TRBV2 and J is TRBJ2-5, with D perhaps TRBD1 (5 bases). With 6 bases removed from V and 4 bases from J, the gap between germline ends came to 18 bases. Germline CDR1 SNHLY, CDR2 FYNNEI. There are 15 residues in the CDR3. CDR3 protein: CASRSQAIRGETQYF. In nucleotides, the CDR3 is TGTGCCAGCAGATCACAGGCCATCAGAGGAGAGACCCAGTACTTC.